The 23 T cell receptor beta chains given below trace back to one sample, sequenced in a study of patients and donors after allogeneic stem cell transplantation. TCRdb re-called the RT-PCR reads through MiXCR, storing one row per CDR3 protein. The sample contains roughly 960,000 distinct CDR3 sequences, 15% to 20% of which appear only once. Sequencing used blood, either unsorted or a sorted T cell fraction (not recorded which). These receptors were collected from a human donor who was either an allogeneic HSCT recipient or a stem cell or donor lymphocyte infusion donor (not recorded which). It is not recorded whose cells these are; they may come from a transplant donor.

The chain links TRBV20-1 to TRBJ2-1, with a tentative D call TRBD1 (6 bases). CDR1 is DFQATT, CDR2 SNEGSKA, per germline (reference sequence). Trimming took 0 bases from V and 0 from J, leaving 21 bases between them. The CDR3 has 19 residues. The CDR3 protein is CSARDLRTESFSSYNEQFF. The DNA of the CDR3 is TGCAGTGCTAGAGATCTGAGGACAGAGAGCTTCTCCTCCTACAATGAGCAGTTCTTC.

A few counts support this clonotype. The chain has TRBV6-2 or TRBV6-3 and TRBJ2-6; no firm D call. V lost 2 bases and J 1 base, leaving 24 bases between the germline ends. The CDR3 spans 21 residues. Germline-derived CDR1 and CDR2 are MNHEY and SVGEGT. The CDR3 region has the DNA TGTGCCAGCAGTTACCCGAGACTGCGGTCGCTAGTTACTTCTGGGGCCAACGTCCTGACTTTC. This gives the protein CASSYPRLRSLVTSGANVLTF.

This clonotype was counted a few times. This chain connects TRBV7-8 to TRBJ2-2, with D perhaps TRBD2 (5 bases). The CDR3 totals 17 residues. The germline CDR1 and CDR2 sequences are SGHVS and FQNEAQ. V shed 0 bases and J shed 4 bases, with 15 bases lying between them. The CDR3 DNA follows: TGTGCCAGCAGCTTAGCCGGGCGGGTTCGGAGCACCGGGGAGCTGTTTTTT. Its protein product is CASSLAGRVRSTGELFF.

Only a few counts were recorded for this clonotype. The V and J genes are TRBV18 and TRBJ1-4, with TRBD1 identical over 7 bases. This CDR3 comprises 15 residues. Unmatched junction bases numbered 7, after V lost 3 bases and J lost 6 bases. Looked up from germline, CDR1 is KGHSH and CDR2 is LQKENI. CDR3 protein: CASSPQQGSHEKLFF. The CDR3 DNA sequence: TGTGCCAGCTCACCTCAACAGGGGTCCCATGAAAAACTGTTTTTT.

This clonotype appeared a few times. The V call is TRBV25-1, the J call TRBJ1-2; D not certain. The CDR3 runs to 11 residues. Trimming took off 7 bases at V and 4 bases at J, with 7 bases between the two ends. The germline V gene encodes CDR1 MGHDK and CDR2 SYGVNS. CDR3 nucleotides: TGTGCCAGCAAAGGGTTCTATGGCTACACCTTC. Amino acid sequence: CASKGFYGYTF.

The chain recombines TRBV2 with TRBJ1-2; 7 nucleotides line up with TRBD1. The CDR3 has 17 residues. The germline V gene encodes CDR1 SNHLY and CDR2 FYNNEI. V shed 0 bases, J shed 4 bases, and the junction held 11 bases outside the gene matches. This CDR3 is CASSEAQARRGPYGYTF. Here the CDR3 DNA reads TGTGCCAGCAGTGAAGCGCAAGCCCGAAGGGGGCCCTATGGCTACACCTTC.

This clonotype appeared many times. The chain is built from TRBV12-3 or TRBV12-4 and TRBJ1-1; D not resolved. CDR3 length equals 12 residues. V was trimmed by 1 base and J by 4 bases, leaving 4 bases between them. The CDR3 sequence: CASSLVFTEAFF. CDR3 DNA: TGTGCCAGCAGTTTAGTGTTCACTGAAGCTTTCTTT.

CDR3 in DNA: TGTGCCAGCTCAAGGGTAACTATGAACACTGAAGCTTTCTTT. Amino acid sequence: CASSRVTMNTEAFF. The chain carries TRBV9 and TRBJ1-1; no clear D. V lost 7 bases, J lost 0 bases, and 13 bases lay in between. Germline V gene data show CDR1 as SGDLS and CDR2 as YYNGEE. This CDR3 spans 14 amino acids.

This clonotype occurred once. The chain carries TRBV19 and TRBJ2-3; D may be TRBD1 or TRBD2 (6 bases each). In germline, CDR1 is LNHDA, CDR2 SQIVND (reference sequence). Between the trimmed V and J ends, which lost 4 bases and 4 bases, there was a span of 15 bases. The CDR3 consists of 15 residues. Here the CDR3 reads CASSNPGDSADTQYF. The CDR3 DNA follows: TGTGCCAGTAGTAACCCAGGGGACTCAGCAGATACGCAGTATTTT. Full variable domain (rest looked up from reference TRBV19 and TRBJ2-3): DGGITQSPKYLFRKEGQNVTLSCEQNLNHDAMYWYRQDPGQGLRLIYYSQIVNDFQKGDIAEGYSVSREKKESFPLTVTSAQKNPTAFYLCASSNPGDSADTQYFGPGTRLTVL.

This clonotype has a handful of counts. The chain carries TRBV2 and TRBJ1-1; perhaps TRBD1 as D (5 bases). The V gene lost 2 bases and the J gene lost 4 bases, with 14 bases spanning the gap. CDR1 SNHLY and CDR2 FYNNEI come from the germline V gene. The length of the CDR3 is 15 residues. The DNA of the CDR3 is TGTGCCAGCAGTGAAACGCTCGGGGGACTCACTGAAGCTTTCTTT. Protein sequence: CASSETLGGLTEAFF.

V gene TRBV7-9 combines with J gene TRBJ2-1; the match to TRBD2 covers 10 bases. Unmatched junction bases numbered 10, after V lost 2 bases and J lost 6 bases. Looked up from germline, CDR1 is SEHNR and CDR2 is FQNEAQ (reference sequence). This CDR3 has 17 residues. DNA for the CDR3: TGTGCCAGCAGCTTAAAAACTAGCGGGGCTTCGGGCAATGAGCAGTTCTTC. Translation: CASSLKTSGASGNEQFF.

The V call is TRBV27, the J call TRBJ2-2, with 7 bases lining up with TRBD2. Germline assignment: CDR1 MNHEY and CDR2 SMNVEV (reference sequence). J gave up 7 bases and V 3 bases, and 5 bases lay outside the gene matches. The CDR3 has 14 residues. The CDR3 region is CASSFRDYGGELFF. Written as DNA, the CDR3 is TGTGCCAGCAGTTTTCGGGACTACGGCGGGGAGCTGTTTTTT.

The chain recombines TRBV6-2 or TRBV6-3 with TRBJ1-5, with a possible D match to TRBD1 (6 bases). CDR1 and CDR2 from the germline V gene are MNHEY and SVGEGT. The germline V and J ends were trimmed by 4 bases and 4 bases, with 14 bases remaining between them. The CDR3 consists of 15 residues. The chain's CDR3 is CASSSNRVGNQPQHF. The CDR3 DNA is TGTGCCAGCAGTTCTAACAGGGTCGGGAATCAGCCCCAGCATTTT.

V gene TRBV25-1 combines with J gene TRBJ1-3; D is unresolved. This CDR3 is built from 14 residues. Deletions cut 1 base from V and 1 base from J, with 5 bases between. Germline CDR1 MGHDK, CDR2 SYGVNS. The CDR3 DNA reads as TGTGCCAGCAGTGAATCTGATTCTGGAAACACCATATATTTT. Residues: CASSESDSGNTIYF.

This clonotype came up a few times. V is TRBV30 and J is TRBJ1-1; TRBD1 might be the D (5 bases). This CDR3 has 15 residues. The germline gives CDR1 GTSNPN, CDR2 SVGIG (reference sequence). V lost 2 bases, J lost 0 bases, and 13 bases lay in between. DNA of the CDR3: TGTGCCTGGAGTTCCTGGGGGGGGATGAACACTGAAGCTTTCTTT. This gives the protein CAWSSWGGMNTEAFF. The variable domain in full, with the rest retrieved from reference TRBV30 and TRBJ1-1, is SQTIHQWPATLVQPVGSPLSLECTVEGTSNPNLYWYRQAAGRGLQLLFYSVGIGQISSEVPQNLSASRPQDRQFILSSKKLLLSDSGFYLCAWSSWGGMNTEAFFGQGTRLTVV.

The chain uses TRBV2 and TRBJ1-2, with 7 bases that match TRBD1. CDR1 is SNHLY and CDR2 is FYNNEI in the germline V gene. The CDR3 is 12 amino acids. With V trimmed by 6 bases and J by 8 bases, 6 bases remained unmatched. The CDR3 DNA reads as TGTGCCAGCAGACAAGACAGGGTCGGCTACACCTTC. Its translation: CASRQDRVGYTF. The full variable domain, rest sourced from reference TRBV2 and TRBJ1-2, is EPEVTQTPSHQVTQMGQEVILRCVPISNHLYFYWYRQILGQKVEFLVSFYNNEISEKSEIFDDQFSVERPDGSNFTLKIRSTKLEDSAMYFCASRQDRVGYTFGSGTRLTVV.

This clonotype came up a few times. The chain combines TRBV29-1 with TRBJ2-2; D call uncertain. Germline CDR1 reads SQVTM; CDR2 reads ANQGSEA. The CDR3 length is 14 residues. V was shortened by 4 bases and J by 1 base, with 10 bases between the two germline ends. Here the CDR3 reads CSVGERRNTGELFF. The CDR3, as DNA: TGCAGCGTTGGAGAACGTCGGAACACCGGGGAGCTGTTTTTT.

The chain carries TRBV24-1 and TRBJ2-5; TRBD2 matches 8 bases. The germline CDR1 and CDR2 sequences are KGHDR and SFDVKD. CDR3 size: 15 residues. The V segment lost 4 bases and the J segment 4 bases; nucleotides outside the gene matches: 7. The DNA of the CDR3 is TGTGCCACCAGTGAAAGAGCGGGAGTTTCAGAGACCCAGTACTTC. Its protein product is CATSERAGVSETQYF.

This clonotype was found a few times. This chain connects TRBV12-3 or TRBV12-4 to TRBJ1-6; D ambiguous. The CDR3 contains 14 residues. The V and J ends lost 3 bases and 6 bases respectively, with 9 bases between them. The CDR3 DNA is TGTGCCAGCAGTTTGAAGGGTGGTAATTCACCCCTCCACTTT. Its protein is CASSLKGGNSPLHF.

This clonotype was observed a few times. The CDR3 DNA is TGTGCCAGCAGCTTCAGGGGAATCACAGATACGCAGTATTTT. Its translation: CASSFRGITDTQYF. This chain connects TRBV7-2 to TRBJ2-3; a weak D match, TRBD1 (6 bases). The CDR3 extends over 14 amino acids. Germline V gene data show CDR1 as SGHTA and CDR2 as FQGNSA. The germline V and J ends were trimmed by 3 bases and 2 bases, with 9 bases remaining between them. Full variable domain (outside the CDR3, taken from reference TRBV7-2 and TRBJ2-3): GAGVSQSPSNKVTEKGKDVELRCDPISGHTALYWYRQSLGQGLEFLIYFQGNSAPDKSGLPSDRFSAERTGGSVSTLTIQRTQQEDSAVYLCASSFRGITDTQYFGPGTRLTVL.

A note on this clonotype: One base away lies a much larger clone, so this may be a sequencing read error. The rearrangement uses TRBV7-9 and TRBJ2-7; tentative D call: TRBD1 (5 bases). The V end was cut by 3 bases, the J end by 3 bases, with 9 bases between. The V gene's germline CDR1 is SEHNR and CDR2 FQNEAQ (reference sequence). CDR3 length: 13 residues. CDR3 bases: TGTGCCAGCAGCTTTCAGGGTTACTACGAGCAGTACTTC. Residues: CASSFQGYYEQYF.

This sequence joins TRBV2 and TRBJ2-5; 8 nucleotides match TRBD2. The V gene end was trimmed by 1 base and the J gene end by 5 bases; junction bases not matched to a gene: 6. The CDR3 has 15 residues. Germline lookup yields CDR1 SNHLY and CDR2 FYNNEI. The CDR3 loop is CASSEGREGRETQYF. The DNA for the CDR3 is TGTGCCAGCAGTGAAGGCCGGGAGGGCCGGGAGACCCAGTACTTC.

The V and J genes are TRBV20-1 and TRBJ1-4, with D tentatively TRBD1 (5 bases). This CDR3 spans 13 amino acids. Trimming pared 4 bases from V and 8 bases from J, leaving 14 bases between. Germline CDR1 is DFQATT and CDR2 is SNEGSKA (reference sequence). CDR3 sequence: CSAIPRAGEKLFF. CDR3 bases: TGCAGTGCTATCCCCAGGGCCGGGGAAAAACTGTTTTTT.